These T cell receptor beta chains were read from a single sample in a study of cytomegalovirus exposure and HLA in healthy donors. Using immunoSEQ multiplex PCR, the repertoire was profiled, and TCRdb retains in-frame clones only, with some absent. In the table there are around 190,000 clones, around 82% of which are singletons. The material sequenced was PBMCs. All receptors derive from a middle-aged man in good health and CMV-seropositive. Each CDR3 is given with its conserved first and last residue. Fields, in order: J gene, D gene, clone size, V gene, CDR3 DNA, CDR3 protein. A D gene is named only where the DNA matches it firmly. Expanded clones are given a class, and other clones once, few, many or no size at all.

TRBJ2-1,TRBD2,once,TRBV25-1,TGTGCCAGCACCCTAGGGGCTAGCGGGCCCTACAATGAGCAGTTCTTC,CASTLGASGPYNEQFF
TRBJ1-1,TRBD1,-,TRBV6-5,TGTGCCAGCAGGGCGACAGGGGCGGAAGCTTTCTTT,CASRATGAEAFF
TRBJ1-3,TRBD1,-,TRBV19,TGTGCCAGTAGTATGGACAGGCCTTCTGGAAACACCATATATTTT,CASSMDRPSGNTIYF
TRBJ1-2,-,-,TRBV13,TGTGCCAGCAGCTTAGGGGACACTAACTATGGCTACACCTTC,CASSLGDTNYGYTF
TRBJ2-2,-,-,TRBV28,TGTGCCAGCAGTTTAAGCGGCAACACCGGGGAGCTGTTTTTT,CASSLSGNTGELFF
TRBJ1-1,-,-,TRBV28,TGTGCCAGCAGCCAGGTGAACACTGAAGCTTTCTTT,CASSQVNTEAFF
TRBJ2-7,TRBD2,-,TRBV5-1,TGCGCCAGCAGCTTGGATAGCGGGACTGCCTCCTACGAGCAGTACTTC,CASSLDSGTASYEQYF
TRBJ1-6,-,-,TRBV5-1,TGCGCCAGCAGCTTGGCAGGGCTGGCACCCCTCCACTTT,CASSLAGLAPLHF
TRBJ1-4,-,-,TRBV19,TGTGCCAGTAGTATTTTGGGGGGGAGAAATGAAAAACTGTTTTTT,CASSILGGRNEKLFF
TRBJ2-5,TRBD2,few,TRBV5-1,TGCGCCAGCAGCCTGTCGGGACTAGCGGGAGGAGAGACCCAGTACTTC,CASSLSGLAGGETQYF
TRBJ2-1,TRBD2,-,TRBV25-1,TGTGCCAGCCGTCGGGGGGCCTACAATGAGCAGTTCTTC,CASRRGAYNEQFF
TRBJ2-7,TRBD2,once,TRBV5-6,TGTGCCAGCAGCTTGGGGCGAGGGCTAGCGGGCTACGAGCAGTACTTC,CASSLGRGLAGYEQYF
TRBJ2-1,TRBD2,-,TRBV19,TGTGCCAGTAGTATAGGGGGGGGTAATGAGCAGTTCTTC,CASSIGGGNEQFF
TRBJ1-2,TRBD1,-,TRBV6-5,TGTGCCAGCACCGGACAGGGAAGAAACTATGGCTACACCTTC,CASTGQGRNYGYTF
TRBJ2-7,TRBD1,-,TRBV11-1,TGTGCCAGCAGCCCAACAGGGGGCGATGAGCAGTACTTC,CASSPTGGDEQYF
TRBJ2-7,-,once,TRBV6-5,TGTGCCAGCAGTTACTTCGACAGCGTAACACCCTACGAGCAGTACTTC,CASSYFDSVTPYEQYF
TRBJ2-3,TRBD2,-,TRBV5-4,TGTGCCAGCAGCCCTTCTAGCGGGAGTACCCCAGATACGCAGTATTTT,CASSPSSGSTPDTQYF
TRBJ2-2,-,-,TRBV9,TGTGCCAGCAGCGGAGCCGTTTTGGGAGGCGACACCGGGGAGCTGTTTTTT,CASSGAVLGGDTGELFF
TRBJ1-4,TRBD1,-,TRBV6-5,TGTGCCAGCAGTTACAGGGGGCCGGAAAAACTGTTTTTT,CASSYRGPEKLFF
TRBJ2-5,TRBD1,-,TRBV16,TGTGCCAGCAGCCACCCGACAGGGGAAGAGACCCAGTACTTC,CASSHPTGEETQYF
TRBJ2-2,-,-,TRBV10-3,TGTGCCATCAGTGGTCGCGGATCCACCGGGGAGCTGTTTTTT,CAISGRGSTGELFF
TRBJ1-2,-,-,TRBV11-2,TGTGCCAGCAGCTTAGATCTCGACTATGGCTACACCTTC,CASSLDLDYGYTF
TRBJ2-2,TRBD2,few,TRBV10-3,TGTGCCATCAGTGGCGCGGGAGGGTTCACCGGGGAGCTGTTTTTT,CAISGAGGFTGELFF
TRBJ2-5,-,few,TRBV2,TGTGCCAGCACTGAGGACAGACTTAGCCAAGAGACCCAGTACTTC,CASTEDRLSQETQYF
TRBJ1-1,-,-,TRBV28,TGTGCCAGCAGATCACAGGAGACTGAAGCTTTCTTT,CASRSQETEAFF
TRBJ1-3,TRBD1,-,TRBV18,TGTGCCAGCTCACCACCGACAGGGAGTGCTGGAAACACCATATATTTT,CASSPPTGSAGNTIYF